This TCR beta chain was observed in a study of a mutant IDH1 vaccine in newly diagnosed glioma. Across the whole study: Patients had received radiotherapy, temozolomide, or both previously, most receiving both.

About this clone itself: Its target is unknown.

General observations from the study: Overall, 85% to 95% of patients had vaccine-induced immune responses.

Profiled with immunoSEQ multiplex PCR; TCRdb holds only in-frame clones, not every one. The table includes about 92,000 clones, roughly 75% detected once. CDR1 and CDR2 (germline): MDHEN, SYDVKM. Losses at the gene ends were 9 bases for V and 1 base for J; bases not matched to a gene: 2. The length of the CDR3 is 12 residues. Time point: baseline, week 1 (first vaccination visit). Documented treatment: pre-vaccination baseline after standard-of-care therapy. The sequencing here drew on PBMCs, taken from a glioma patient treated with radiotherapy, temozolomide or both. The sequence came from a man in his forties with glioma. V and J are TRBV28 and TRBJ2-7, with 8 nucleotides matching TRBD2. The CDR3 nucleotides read TGTGCCAGTCGGGAGGGTTCCTACGAGCAGTACTTC. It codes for CASREGSYEQYF.